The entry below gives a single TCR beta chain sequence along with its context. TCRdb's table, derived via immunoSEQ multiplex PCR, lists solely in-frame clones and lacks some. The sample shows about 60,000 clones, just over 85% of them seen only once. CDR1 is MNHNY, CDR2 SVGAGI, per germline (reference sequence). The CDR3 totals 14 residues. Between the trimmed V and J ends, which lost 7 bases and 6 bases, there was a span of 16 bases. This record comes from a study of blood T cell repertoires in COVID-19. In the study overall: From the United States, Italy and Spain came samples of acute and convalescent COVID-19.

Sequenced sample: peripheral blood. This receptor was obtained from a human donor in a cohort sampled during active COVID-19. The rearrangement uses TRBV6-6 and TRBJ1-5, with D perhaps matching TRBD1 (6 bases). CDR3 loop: CASTTGGAGQPQHF. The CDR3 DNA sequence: TGTGCCAGCACCACGGGGGGGGCGGGTCAGCCCCAGCATTTT.